This T cell receptor (beta chain) was captured in a study of OX40 agonist ivuxolimab in advanced cancers. Study at large: Administration of intravenous ivuxolimab to patients occurred every 2 weeks at 0.01 to 10 mg/kg. Three patients had partial responses: one hepatocellular carcinoma, two cutaneous melanoma.

This clone was counted a few times. Its antigen is unknown. Some clones are missing from TCRdb's copy, which holds only in-frame ones; the method was immunoSEQ multiplex PCR. The sample contains around 66,000 clones, roughly 85% of which appear only once. Notes on the study in general: With doses of 0.1-3.0 mg/kg, partial responders showed among the lowest clonal expansion.

Samples of blood were obtained at baseline, on cycle 4 day 1, and on cycle 7 day 1. The ends were cut back, 2 bases at V and 6 bases at J, with 8 bases in the middle. The CDR3 is 14 residues long. The germline gives CDR1 MNHNY, CDR2 SVGAGI (reference sequence). This chain uses TRBV6-6 with TRBJ1-6; a possible D gene is TRBD1 (6 bases). The clonotype originates from an adult with an advanced solid tumor such as melanoma, head and neck, liver or kidney cancer. The specimen was CD4+ or CD8+ T cells sorted from blood, collected in a trial of the OX40 agonist ivuxolimab. CDR3 region: CASSYEGGNSPLHF. DNA of the CDR3: TGTGCCAGCAGTTACGAAGGGGGTAATTCACCCCTCCACTTT.